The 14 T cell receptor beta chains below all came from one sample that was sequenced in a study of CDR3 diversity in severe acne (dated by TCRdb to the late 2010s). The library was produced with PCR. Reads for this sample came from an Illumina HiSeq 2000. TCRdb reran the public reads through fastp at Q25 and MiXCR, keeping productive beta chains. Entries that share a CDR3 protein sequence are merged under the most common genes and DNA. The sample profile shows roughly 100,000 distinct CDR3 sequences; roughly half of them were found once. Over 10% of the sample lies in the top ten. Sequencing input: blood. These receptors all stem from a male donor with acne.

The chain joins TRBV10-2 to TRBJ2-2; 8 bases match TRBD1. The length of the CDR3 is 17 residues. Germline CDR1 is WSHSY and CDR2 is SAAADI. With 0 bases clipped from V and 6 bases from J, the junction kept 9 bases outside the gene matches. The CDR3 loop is CASSESMDRVVAGELFF. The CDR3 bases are TGCGCCAGCAGTGAGTCGATGGACAGGGTGGTTGCCGGGGAGCTGTTTTTT.

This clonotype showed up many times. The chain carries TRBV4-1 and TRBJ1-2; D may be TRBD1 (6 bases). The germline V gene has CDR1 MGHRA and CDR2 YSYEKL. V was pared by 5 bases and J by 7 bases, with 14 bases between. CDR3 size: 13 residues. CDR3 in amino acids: CASSDGGLGGYTF. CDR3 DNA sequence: TGCGCCAGCAGCGATGGGGGGCTCGGTGGCTACACCTTC.

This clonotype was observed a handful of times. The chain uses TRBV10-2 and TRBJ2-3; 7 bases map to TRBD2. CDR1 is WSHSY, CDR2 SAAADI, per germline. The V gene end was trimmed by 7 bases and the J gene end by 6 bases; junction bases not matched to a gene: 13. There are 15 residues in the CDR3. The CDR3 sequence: CASTARRESSDTQYF. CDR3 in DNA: TGCGCCAGCACTGCCCGGCGGGAGAGTTCGGATACGCAGTATTTT.

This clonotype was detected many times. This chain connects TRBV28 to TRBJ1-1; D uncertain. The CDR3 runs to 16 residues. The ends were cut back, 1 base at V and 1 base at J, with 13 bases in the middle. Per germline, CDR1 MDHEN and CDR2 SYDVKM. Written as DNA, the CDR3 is TGTGCCAGCAGTTTATCGATTGGTGCGGGGAACACTGAAGCTTTCTTT. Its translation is CASSLSIGAGNTEAFF.

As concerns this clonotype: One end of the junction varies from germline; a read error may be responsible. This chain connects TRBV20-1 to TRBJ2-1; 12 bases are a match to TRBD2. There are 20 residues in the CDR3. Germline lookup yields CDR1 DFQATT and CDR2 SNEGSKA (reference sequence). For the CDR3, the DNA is TGCAGTGCTCCACCCCGACCGGGACTAGCGGGCGTGTGCTCCTACAATGAACAGTTCTTC. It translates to CSAPPRPGLAGVCSYNEQFF.

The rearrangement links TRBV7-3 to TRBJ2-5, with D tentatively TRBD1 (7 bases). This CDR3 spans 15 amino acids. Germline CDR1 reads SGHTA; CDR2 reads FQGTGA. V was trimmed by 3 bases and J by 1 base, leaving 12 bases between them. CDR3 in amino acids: CASSFQGGSQETQYF. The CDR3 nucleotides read TGTGCCAGCAGCTTCCAGGGGGGCAGCCAAGAGACCCAGTACTTC. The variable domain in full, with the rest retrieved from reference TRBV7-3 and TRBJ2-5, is GAGVSQTPSNKVTEKGKYVELRCDPISGHTALYWYRQSLGQGPEFLIYFQGTGAADDSGLPNDRFFAVRPEGSVSTLKIQRTERGDSAVYLCASSFQGGSQETQYFGPGTRLLVL.

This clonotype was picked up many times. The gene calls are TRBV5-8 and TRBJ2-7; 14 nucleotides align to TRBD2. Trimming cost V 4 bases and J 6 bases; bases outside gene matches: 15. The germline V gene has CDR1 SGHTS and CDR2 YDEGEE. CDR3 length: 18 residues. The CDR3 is CASSPGGWGTSGSSEQYV. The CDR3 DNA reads TGTGCCAGCAGCCCTGGGGGGTGGGGGACTAGCGGGAGTTCCGAGCAGTACGTC.

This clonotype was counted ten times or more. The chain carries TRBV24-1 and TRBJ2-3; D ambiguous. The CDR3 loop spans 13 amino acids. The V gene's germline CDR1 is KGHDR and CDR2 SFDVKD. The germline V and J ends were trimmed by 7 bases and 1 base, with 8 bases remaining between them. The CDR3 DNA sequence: TGTGCCACCAGCCGTCACGGCACAGATACGCAGTATTTT. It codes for CATSRHGTDTQYF.

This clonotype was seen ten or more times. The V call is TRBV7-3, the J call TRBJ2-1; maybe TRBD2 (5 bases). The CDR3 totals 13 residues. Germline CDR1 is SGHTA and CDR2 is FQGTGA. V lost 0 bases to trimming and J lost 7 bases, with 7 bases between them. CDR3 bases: TGTGCCAGCAGCTTAACGTGGGAGAATGAGCAGTTCTTC. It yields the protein CASSLTWENEQFF.

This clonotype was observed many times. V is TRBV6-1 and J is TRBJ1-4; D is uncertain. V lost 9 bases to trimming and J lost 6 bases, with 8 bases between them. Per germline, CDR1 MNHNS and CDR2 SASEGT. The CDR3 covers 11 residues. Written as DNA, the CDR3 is TGTGCCAGTGCAGTCCATGAAAAACTGTTTTTT. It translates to CASAVHEKLFF.

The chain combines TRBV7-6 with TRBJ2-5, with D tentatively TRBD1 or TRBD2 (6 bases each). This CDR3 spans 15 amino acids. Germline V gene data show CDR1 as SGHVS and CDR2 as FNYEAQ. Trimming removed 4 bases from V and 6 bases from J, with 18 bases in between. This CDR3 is CASSYRGPSRKTQYF. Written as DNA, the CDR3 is TGTGCCAGCAGCTATCGGGGGCCGAGCAGGAAGACCCAGTACTTC.

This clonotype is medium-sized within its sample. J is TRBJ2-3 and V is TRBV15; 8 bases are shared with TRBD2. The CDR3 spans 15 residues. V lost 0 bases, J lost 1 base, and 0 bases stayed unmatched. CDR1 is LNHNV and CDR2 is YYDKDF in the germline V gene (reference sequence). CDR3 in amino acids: CATSREREGTDTQYF. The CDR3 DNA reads TGTGCCACCAGCAGAGAGCGGGAGGGCACAGATACGCAGTATTTT.

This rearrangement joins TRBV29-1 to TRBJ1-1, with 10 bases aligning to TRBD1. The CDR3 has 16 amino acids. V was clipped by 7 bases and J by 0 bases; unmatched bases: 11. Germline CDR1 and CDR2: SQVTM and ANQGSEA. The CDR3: CSAAGQGVSVNTEAFF. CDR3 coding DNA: TGCAGCGCCGCCGGACAGGGGGTTTCGGTGAACACTGAAGCTTTCTTT.

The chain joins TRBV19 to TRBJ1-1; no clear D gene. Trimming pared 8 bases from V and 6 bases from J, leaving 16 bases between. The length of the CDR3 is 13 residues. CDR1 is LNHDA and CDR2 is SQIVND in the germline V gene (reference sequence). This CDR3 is CASDRLGGSEAFF. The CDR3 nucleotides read TGTGCCAGTGATCGGTTGGGTGGCTCTGAAGCTTTCTTT.